The T cell receptor (beta chain) under discussion was sequenced for a study of cytomegalovirus exposure and HLA in healthy donors. Study conclusions and caveats: A later analysis found common viral pathogens apparently linked to several of the most significant clusters.

This CDR3 is built from 12 residues. V lost 7 bases, J lost 14 bases, and 17 bases lay in between. It was with 60 Vbeta and 13 Jbeta primers that the PCR ran. Profiled with immunoSEQ multiplex PCR; TCRdb holds only in-frame clones, not every one. The table shows roughly 95,000 clones, with roughly 82% occurring only once. The sample holds one count of this clone. Its matching antigen is unknown. Nominal health characterized the donors when sampled, though unrecorded immune exposures were likely. The chain couples TRBV23-1 to TRBJ1-4; D call uncertain. TRBV23-1 is given ORF status, its function remaining uncertain. Input material: PBMCs. This receptor was identified in a man aged 25 to 45 in good health and CMV-seropositive. The CDR3 is CASTPRIGILFF. The CDR3 bases are TGCGCCAGCACCCCCCGGATCGGGATCCTGTTTTTT.